What follows is one T cell receptor (beta chain) and its context. This clonotype was counted ten times or more. Its antigen specificity is not known. No per-base quality is available; no much larger clone lies one base away. Sorted-subset TCR libraries were prepared from fewer than 1.3 million sorted CD4+ or CD8+ T cells. Peripheral blood underwent Ficoll-Hypaque density gradient centrifugation to isolate PBMCs, which were then cryopreserved in liquid nitrogen. Paired sorted CD4+ and CD8+ subsets came from healthy controls, HAM/TSP patients and MS patients. Trimmed from V: 0 bases; trimmed from J: 6 bases; junction bases lacking a gene match: 6. CDR1 and CDR2, per the germline V gene (reference sequence), are DFQATT and SNEGSKA. The CDR3 sequence holds 14 residues, the cysteine and phenylalanine included. The sequence is cut down to CDR3 DNA, 42 bases in frame from base 1. The sample is drawn from a study of neurological immune-mediated disorders (dated by TCRdb to between 2018 and 2021). About the full investigation: Peripheral blood TCR-beta repertoires from patients with HTLV-I-associated myelopathy (HAM/TSP), patients with multiple sclerosis, and healthy controls were compared in the study using UMI-based sequencing. The 100 to 110 TCR-beta libraries covered PBMC samples along with longitudinal samples, technical triplicates, and paired sorted CD4+ and CD8+ T-cell subsets. The cohort comprised 65 to 75 subjects: about 14 HAM/TSP patients, approximately 34 multiple sclerosis patients and approximately 20 healthy controls. The study at large found these results: TCR clonal expansion was greatest in HAM/TSP patients and smallest in MS patients, who ranked below even healthy controls. No identical CDR3 amino acid sequences were found to be shared among expanded clones across subjects, suggesting that TCR-beta repertoires were private in all groups.

To synthesize cDNA, template-switch 5'RACE was performed with a primer carrying a 10-nucleotide random unique molecular identifier so that each TCR transcript was tagged. Over 200 million TCR-beta sequences, covering 15-18 subjects, were produced in each sequencing run. The RNeasy kit was used for extraction of total RNA. TCR-beta VDJ regions were amplified with primers for the TCR constant region and the 5'RACE anchor, using the KAPA Real-time Library Amplification kit. Sample indexes and Illumina adaptors were added in a first PCR, after which library yield was increased in a second PCR. After Ampure bead purification, the TCR product of roughly 650 bp was size-selected on a 2% E-gel SizeSelection system. Before pooling, library quality was assessed on a Bioanalyzer, concentration was determined with Qubit, and library quantification was performed with the Kapa Library Quantification kit. Paired-end 2 x 150 bp sequencing of the libraries was performed on an Illumina HiSeq 2500. To increase sequence diversity, about 25-31% phiX was spiked into each library pool. The published analysis was carried out like this. Quality-filtered reads were processed with the UMI-based MiGEC pipeline, which removed over 85% of raw TCR sequences during error correction. IMGT germline references were used for alignment of VDJ genes, and clonotypes were defined by a unique CDR3 amino acid sequence together with V-J genes. Clonal expansion, Shannon diversity and CDR3 relatedness were evaluated with VDJtools (CalcPairwiseDistances, ClusterSamples), while phylogenetic trees were built in CLCbio workbench. Clones with at least 8 unique UMIs were defined as expanded, with this threshold being based on coefficient-of-variation modelling across technical triplicates. In-frame beta chains were kept once TCRdb had trimmed the public reads at Q25 with fastp and called clones with MiXCR. Rows matching on CDR3 protein sequence are summarized as one entry with the most common DNA and genes. TCRdb's processing, not the authors', yielded these V and J calls. This sample gives approximately 41,000 distinct CDR3 sequences in total; approximately 14% of them show up just once. 3% to 4.5% of the sample comes from the top ten.

The sequence links TRBV20-1 to TRBJ1-2; a stretch of 8 junction bases matches TRBD1. Sample: CD4+ T cells from blood. This receptor was identified in an older woman with HTLV-1-associated myelopathy (HAM/TSP). The CDR3 has the sequence CSAREDRGIHGYTF. The DNA is as follows: TGCAGTGCTAGAGAAGACAGGGGAATCCATGGCTACACCTTC.